These 28 T cell receptor beta chains were all obtained from the same sample, sequenced in a study of T cell responses to AZD1222 COVID-19 vaccine. Profiling relied on immunoSEQ multiplex PCR, and the TCRdb table lists in-frame clones only, not all of them. This sample yields 130,000 to 150,000 clones, of which roughly 94% are seen a single time; 1.9% belongs to the top ten. The source material was peripheral blood, sampled on day 0 of AZD1222 vaccination. These receptor sequences come from an adult in good health.

The gene calls are TRBV19 and TRBJ1-3; D is undetermined. The germline CDR1 and CDR2 sequences are LNHDA and SQIVND (reference sequence). The CDR3 contains 14 residues. Trimming shortened V by 9 bases and J by 1 base, and 13 bases separated the two germline ends. The CDR3 bases are TGTGCCAGCCGGGAGGGCGGGTCTGGAAACACCATATATTTT. Translated: CASREGGSGNTIYF.

This clone was seen just once. The rearrangement joins TRBV5-5 to TRBJ2-7; D might be TRBD2 (5 bases). The CDR3 is 13 residues long. Trimming took 0 bases from V and 3 from J, leaving 7 bases between them. Germline V gene data show CDR1 as SGHKS and CDR2 as YYEKEE (reference sequence). CDR3 sequence: CASSLARGYEQYF. The CDR3 region has the DNA TGTGCCAGCAGCTTGGCCCGGGGCTACGAGCAGTACTTC.

Written as DNA, the CDR3 is TGCGCCAGCAGCCAAGATCAGAGAAACATTCAGTACTTC. Its translation is CASSQDQRNIQYF. The V gene is TRBV4-3, the J gene TRBJ2-4; D not resolved. The germline gives CDR1 LGHNA, CDR2 YSLEER. The V gene lost 0 bases and the J gene lost 6 bases, with 6 bases spanning the gap. This CDR3 has 13 amino acids.

This chain joins TRBV6-5 and TRBJ1-1, with D unresolved. Germline CDR1 and CDR2: MNHEY and SVGAGI. Trimming cost V 10 bases and J 2 bases, with 8 bases left between them. The CDR3 is made up of 11 amino acids. The CDR3 loop is CATHRNTEAFF. CDR3 nucleotides: TGTGCCACCCACAGAAACACTGAAGCTTTCTTT.

This chain uses TRBV7-8 with TRBJ2-1; D gene ambiguous. This CDR3 contains 12 residues. Looked up from germline, CDR1 is SGHVS and CDR2 is FQNEAQ. V gave up 5 bases and J gave up 8 bases, with 10 bases separating them. This chain's CDR3 is CASSRSWDEQFF. CDR3 bases: TGTGCCAGCAGCCGTTCTTGGGATGAGCAGTTCTTC.

The genes are TRBV7-8 and TRBJ2-5, with TRBD2 matching over 14 bases. The CDR3 runs to 16 residues. CDR1 and CDR2 from the germline V gene are SGHVS and FQNEAQ. J was trimmed by 5 bases and V by 5 bases; bases with no gene match: 7. CDR3 nucleotide sequence: TGTGCCAGCAGCCCCGCGACTAGCGGGGGGGCGGAGACCCAGTACTTC. This gives the protein CASSPATSGGAETQYF. Based on the CDR3 plus reference TRBV7-8 and TRBJ2-5, the full variable domain is GAGVSQSPRYKVAKRGQDVALRCDPISGHVSLFWYQQALGQGPEFLTYFQNEAQLDKSGLPSDRFFAERPEGSVSTLKIQRTQQEDSAVYLCASSPATSGGAETQYFGPGTRLLVL.

This clone has more than one count but fewer than ten. The V gene is TRBV7-9, the J gene TRBJ2-5, with D possibly being TRBD2 (5 bases). CDR3 length equals 15 residues. Looked up from germline, CDR1 is SEHNR and CDR2 is FQNEAQ (reference sequence). V lost 4 bases, J lost 4 bases, and 16 bases lay in between. The CDR3 spells CASSWNRFGVETQYF. CDR3 in DNA: TGTGCCAGCAGCTGGAACCGCTTCGGGGTAGAGACCCAGTACTTC.

DNA for the CDR3: TGTGCCAGCAGCCCAGGGACTAGCGGGGGGGCCGATGAGCAGTTCTTC. It encodes CASSPGTSGGADEQFF. V and J are TRBV3-1 (or the pseudogene TRBV3-2) and TRBJ2-1; 16 nucleotides align to TRBD2. The CDR3 spans 16 residues. The junction had 5 bases not matched to a gene; V was cut back by 4 bases and J by 8 bases. Germline V gene sequence: CDR1 LGHDT, CDR2 YNNKEL (reference sequence).

The gene calls are TRBV5-1 and TRBJ2-6; perhaps TRBD1 as D (6 bases). The V and J ends lost 3 bases and 2 bases respectively, with 18 bases between them. Germline V gene data show CDR1 as SGHRS and CDR2 as YFSETQ. The CDR3 extends over 18 amino acids. The CDR3 DNA reads as TGCGCCAGCAGCTCACTGACGACTGAGGGGGCTGGGGCCAACGTCCTGACTTTC. It yields the protein CASSSLTTEGAGANVLTF.

The chain joins TRBV5-1 to TRBJ2-3, with TRBD1 matching over 8 bases. This CDR3 comprises 15 residues. V shed 3 bases and J 3 bases; nucleotides not matched to a gene: 6. Looked up from germline, CDR1 is SGHRS and CDR2 is YFSETQ. CDR3 coding DNA: TGCGCCAGCAGCTCGACAGGGGTTTGGACAGATACGCAGTATTTT. Residues: CASSSTGVWTDTQYF.

This rearrangement joins TRBV18 to TRBJ2-7; possible D gene TRBD2, 6 bases. The CDR3 extends over 14 amino acids. The V gene's germline CDR1 is KGHSH and CDR2 LQKENI. V lost 2 bases and J 3 bases, leaving 11 bases between the germline ends. CDR3 in amino acids: CASSPVKEGYEQYF. The CDR3 DNA sequence: TGTGCCAGCTCACCAGTCAAGGAGGGCTACGAGCAGTACTTC.

This clone came up once. The V gene is TRBV7-9, the J gene TRBJ2-5, with D possibly TRBD2 on 6 matching bases. Trimming stripped 1 base from V and 7 bases from J, with 19 bases between. Germline V gene data show CDR1 as SEHNR and CDR2 as FQNEAQ (reference sequence). This CDR3 region has 16 residues. The CDR3 DNA sequence: TGTGCCAGCAGCTTAGATGTAACGGGAGCGGCGGGGACCCAGTACTTC. Amino acids: CASSLDVTGAAGTQYF.

This clone was counted once. The chain has TRBV30 and TRBJ1-1; possibly TRBD1 for D (5 bases). Trimming left V 3 bases short and J 4 bases short, with 15 bases between. Germline CDR1 GTSNPN, CDR2 SVGIG (reference sequence). The CDR3 runs 14 residues. The CDR3 bases are TGTGCCTGGAGCCGGCAGGGTCTATTCACTGAAGCTTTCTTT. This codes for CAWSRQGLFTEAFF.

The chain employs TRBV4-2 and TRBJ1-1; 12 bases align to TRBD1. This CDR3 has 16 residues. Looked up from germline, CDR1 is LGHNA and CDR2 is YNFKEQ. With 1 base clipped from V and 6 bases from J, the junction kept 6 bases outside the gene matches. The chain's CDR3 is CASSQGSGQGAAEAFF. For the CDR3, the DNA is TGTGCCAGCAGCCAAGGTTCGGGACAGGGGGCCGCTGAAGCTTTCTTT.

In this sample, this clone turned up a few times. The V call is TRBV12-2, the J call TRBJ2-7; TRBD1, the table's D call, lacks a check against the DNA. TRBV12-2 constitutes a pseudogene. The CDR3 consists of 11 residues. As DNA, the CDR3 is TGTGCAAGTCGACAGAACTACGAGCAGTACTTC. Its translation is CASRQNYEQYF.

The chain uses TRBV18 and TRBJ1-5; 9 nucleotides line up with TRBD1. The germline V gene has CDR1 KGHSH and CDR2 LQKENI. CDR3 size: 17 residues. The ends lost 3 bases at V and 1 base at J; junction bases unmatched: 7. CDR3 protein: CASSPTGGLWSNQPQHF. In DNA, the CDR3 is TGTGCCAGCTCACCGACAGGGGGTTTATGGAGCAATCAGCCCCAGCATTTT.

V usage is TRBV5-1 and J usage is TRBJ2-3; the match to TRBD2 covers 8 bases. CDR3 length equals 16 residues. Germline CDR1 is SGHRS and CDR2 is YFSETQ. J lost 0 bases, V lost 5 bases, and 8 bases had no gene match. CDR3 amino acids: CASRLRLATSTDTQYF. The DNA of the CDR3 is TGCGCCAGCAGACTTCGACTAGCGACTAGCACAGATACGCAGTATTTT.

CDR3 bases: TGTGCCAGCAGCTTAGGAGGCGGGGGGACCACCGGGGAGCTGTTTTTT. Translating it yields CASSLGGGGTTGELFF. The rearrangement links TRBV7-2 to TRBJ2-2; 8 bases match TRBD2. The CDR3 covers 16 residues. V gave up 1 base and J gave up 4 bases; unmatched junction bases: 5. CDR1 and CDR2 from the germline V gene are SGHTA and FQGNSA.

This clone has just one count. The rearrangement uses TRBV19 and TRBJ1-5; maybe TRBD1 (5 bases). V lost 6 bases and J lost 6, with 9 bases in between. CDR3 length equals 12 residues. Germline V gene sequence: CDR1 LNHDA, CDR2 SQIVND (reference sequence). Here the CDR3 reads CASSPRGQPQHF. The CDR3, as DNA: TGTGCCAGTAGCCCGAGGGGTCAGCCCCAGCATTTT.

The chain is built from TRBV5-1 and TRBJ2-3; 12 bases fit TRBD2. The CDR3 has 16 amino acids. The germline V gene has CDR1 SGHRS and CDR2 YFSETQ. J gave up 3 bases and V 0 bases, and 2 bases lay outside the gene matches. Here the CDR3 DNA reads TGCGCCAGCAGCTTGGGACTAGCGGGGGAAACAGATACGCAGTATTTT. Its translation is CASSLGLAGETDTQYF.

This chain joins TRBV12-3 or TRBV12-4 and TRBJ2-1, with D unresolved. Trimming stripped 2 bases from V and 10 bases from J, with 6 bases between. The CDR3 is 11 residues long. CDR3 residues: CASSLKVEQFF. The CDR3 DNA is TGTGCCAGCAGTTTAAAGGTCGAGCAGTTCTTC.

This clone was seen a few times. J is TRBJ2-7 and V is TRBV24-1; TRBD2 matches 7 bases. J gave up 1 base and V 12 bases, and 20 bases lay outside the gene matches. CDR1 and CDR2 (germline): KGHDR, SFDVKD. The CDR3 spans 17 residues. In DNA form, the CDR3 reads TGTGCCCCATACCGACTGAGCGGGGCCCTGGAGTCCTACGAGCAGTACTTC. Amino acid sequence: CAPYRLSGALESYEQYF.

V and J are TRBV24-1 and TRBJ2-3, with 12 bases identical to TRBD1. Trimming cost V 3 bases and J 2 bases; bases outside gene matches: 5. Germline values: CDR1 KGHDR, CDR2 SFDVKD. The CDR3 sequence is 17 residues long. CDR3: CATSDTGQGADTDTQYF. The CDR3 region has the DNA TGTGCCACCAGTGATACGGGACAGGGGGCGGACACAGATACGCAGTATTTT.

This clone was counted once. V gene TRBV6-1 combines with J gene TRBJ1-1; D unresolved. There are 14 residues in the CDR3. V shed 3 bases and J shed 5 bases, with 13 bases lying between them. The germline V gene has CDR1 MNHNS and CDR2 SASEGT. CDR3 sequence reads: CASSDTRLRTEAFF. The CDR3 DNA reads as TGTGCCAGCAGTGACACACGACTGAGGACTGAAGCTTTCTTT.

The V gene is TRBV30, the J gene TRBJ2-2; TRBD2 agrees at 10 bases. Germline values: CDR1 GTSNPN, CDR2 SVGIG (reference sequence). The trim removed 0 bases at V and 7 bases at J, leaving 5 bases unmatched. There are 15 residues in the CDR3. The CDR3 DNA follows: TGTGCCTGGAGTGTCCTAGCGGGGGAAGGCGGGGAGCTGTTTTTT. This codes for CAWSVLAGEGGELFF.

This chain joins TRBV7-6 and TRBJ1-3; D ambiguous. The V gene's germline CDR1 is SGHVS and CDR2 FNYEAQ. The CDR3 runs to 17 residues. Trimming shortened V by 6 bases and J by 0 bases, and 18 bases separated the two germline ends. The CDR3 region has the DNA TGTGCCAGCAGTCTAACACAACATGATAACTCTGGAAACACCATATATTTT. It encodes CASSLTQHDNSGNTIYF.

The gene calls are TRBV29-1 and TRBJ2-7, with a tentative D call TRBD1 (6 bases). This CDR3 is built from 13 residues. Trimming took 7 bases from V and 0 from J, leaving 13 bases between them. Germline V gene lookup returns CDR1 SQVTM and CDR2 ANQGSEA. CDR3 protein: CSASPTGSYEQYF. The CDR3, as DNA: TGCAGCGCATCCCCGACAGGCTCCTACGAGCAGTACTTC.

The V and J genes are TRBV7-2 and TRBJ2-5; no firm D call. Trimming removed 1 base from V and 1 base from J, with 4 bases in between. This CDR3 is built from 13 residues. Germline-derived CDR1 and CDR2 are SGHTA and FQGNSA. CDR3: CASSLGSQETQYF. The CDR3 DNA reads TGTGCCAGCAGCTTAGGCAGCCAAGAGACCCAGTACTTC.